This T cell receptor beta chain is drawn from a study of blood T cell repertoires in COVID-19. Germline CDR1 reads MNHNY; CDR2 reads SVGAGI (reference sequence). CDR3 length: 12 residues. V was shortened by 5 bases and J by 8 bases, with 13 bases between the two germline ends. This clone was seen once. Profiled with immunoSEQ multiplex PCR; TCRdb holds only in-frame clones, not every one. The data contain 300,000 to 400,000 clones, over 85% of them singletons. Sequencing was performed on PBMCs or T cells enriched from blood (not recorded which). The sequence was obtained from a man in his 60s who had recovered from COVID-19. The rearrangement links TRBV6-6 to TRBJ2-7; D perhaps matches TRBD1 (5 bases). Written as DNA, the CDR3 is TGTGCCAGCAGTCTGGGGCACAACCAGCAGTACTTC. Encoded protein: CASSLGHNQQYF.